Below are 22 T cell receptor beta chains sequenced from a single sample in a study of sequential checkpoint blockade in melanoma. Repertoires were generated with immunoSEQ multiplex PCR, while TCRdb's copy carries only in-frame clones and drops some. The sample yields about 11,000 clones, about 26% seen once. Treatment defined: randomized to nivolumab then ipilimumab (arm A) or the reverse (arm B). Sequenced material: tumor tissue (inferred from file names), taken from a patient given nivolumab and ipilimumab in sequence. The origin of the receptors is a human donor with melanoma.

CDR3 sequence: CASSVASGTSEKLFF. For the CDR3, the DNA is TGTGCCAGCAGCGTAGCTAGCGGGACGTCTGAAAAACTGTTTTTT. The gene calls are TRBV9 and TRBJ1-4; perhaps TRBD1 as D (5 bases). CDR3 length: 15 residues. Germline values: CDR1 SGDLS, CDR2 YYNGEE. V dropped 0 bases and J dropped 7 bases, with 13 bases sitting between them. Using reference TRBV9 and TRBJ1-4 for the parts outside the CDR3, the full variable domain is DSGVTQTPKHLITATGQRVTLRCSPRSGDLSVYWYQQSLDQGLQFLIQYYNGEERAKGNILERFSAQQFPDLHSELNLSSLELGDSALYFCASSVASGTSEKLFFGSGTQLSVL.

This chain joins TRBV6-8 and TRBJ2-2, with D perhaps being TRBD1 or TRBD2 (5 bases each). The CDR3 has 16 amino acids. The V gene lost 1 base and the J gene lost 3 bases, with 12 bases spanning the gap. Germline loops: CDR1 MNHGY, CDR2 SAAAGT. The CDR3 spells CASSYFGARYTGELFF. DNA for the CDR3: TGTGCCAGCAGTTACTTCGGGGCGAGGTACACCGGGGAGCTGTTTTTT.

The rearrangement uses TRBV15 and TRBJ1-5; D is possibly TRBD1 (5 bases). The length of the CDR3 is 14 residues. The ends were cut back, 1 base at V and 4 bases at J, with 8 bases in the middle. CDR1 is LNHNV, CDR2 YYDKDF, per germline (reference sequence). CDR3 sequence: CATSRGGKNQPQHF. In DNA form, the CDR3 reads TGTGCCACCAGCAGAGGGGGGAAAAATCAGCCCCAGCATTTT.

This clone was detected only a few times. The V call is TRBV19, the J call TRBJ1-2, with D tentatively TRBD1 (5 bases). The V and J ends lost 6 bases and 5 bases respectively, with 10 bases between them. CDR1 is LNHDA, CDR2 SQIVND, per germline (reference sequence). This CDR3 region has 12 residues. The chain's CDR3 is CASSRDVYGYTF. CDR3 nucleotides: TGTGCCAGTAGCAGGGACGTTTATGGCTACACCTTC.

This clone was detected only a few times. The V and J genes are TRBV18 and TRBJ1-4; 8 bases align to TRBD1. The V segment lost 4 bases and the J segment 6 bases; nucleotides outside the gene matches: 10. This CDR3 has 16 amino acids. The germline V gene encodes CDR1 KGHSH and CDR2 LQKENI. The CDR3 sequence is CASSQEGQQGDEKLFF. CDR3 DNA sequence: TGTGCCAGCTCACAAGAGGGGCAACAGGGGGATGAAAAACTGTTTTTT.

This chain connects TRBV5-1 to TRBJ1-2; 7 bases line up with TRBD1. Unmatched junction bases numbered 8, after V lost 0 bases and J lost 0 bases. This CDR3 is built from 17 residues. Per the germline V gene, CDR1 is SGHRS and CDR2 is YFSETQ. CDR3 in amino acids: CASSLGQGTLSNYGYTF. The CDR3 nucleotides are TGCGCCAGCAGCTTGGGACAGGGAACTTTGTCTAACTATGGCTACACCTTC.

Points on this clone: Coverage ceases 1 residue before the CDR3 finishes, and the germline J gene fills in the end. The chain uses TRBV10-3 and TRBJ1-1; 9 bases are a match to TRBD1. The CDR3 length is 17 residues. Trimming took 0 bases from V and 6 from J; bases not matched to a gene: 11. Germline V gene data show CDR1 as ENHRY and CDR2 as SYGVKD. The CDR3 sequence is CAISESRGQGDSPEAFF. The covered CDR3 bases are TGTGCCATCAGTGAGTCGAGGGGACAGGGAGATTCCCCTGAAGCTTTC.

This chain joins TRBV19 and TRBJ2-3, with 8 bases lining up with TRBD1. Trimming removed 4 bases from V and 3 bases from J; junction bases left unmatched: 6. Germline CDR1 LNHDA, CDR2 SQIVND (reference sequence). The CDR3 contains 15 residues. As DNA, the CDR3 is TGTGCCAGTAGTAACAGGGGGTTGGGGACAGATACGCAGTATTTT. As protein: CASSNRGLGTDTQYF.

This rearrangement joins TRBV25-1 to TRBJ2-5; a possible D gene is TRBD2 (6 bases). The CDR3 runs 15 residues. Germline-derived CDR1 and CDR2 are MGHDK and SYGVNS. Trimming shortened V by 2 bases and J by 6 bases, and 16 bases separated the two germline ends. The CDR3 loop reads CASSELGQGGKTQYF. DNA of the CDR3: TGTGCCAGCAGTGAACTCGGGCAGGGCGGGAAGACCCAGTACTTC.

The chain couples TRBV5-1 to TRBJ1-5; D is possibly TRBD1 (5 bases). The germline V and J ends were trimmed by 4 bases and 2 bases, with 13 bases remaining between them. The V gene's germline CDR1 is SGHRS and CDR2 YFSETQ. The CDR3 is made up of 15 amino acids. The CDR3 nucleotides are TGCGCCAGCAGCCCTCGCGGGGGGGGCAATCAGCCCCAGCATTTT. Protein: CASSPRGGGNQPQHF. Supplemented by reference TRBV5-1 and TRBJ1-5, the full variable domain reads KAGVTQTPRYLIKTRGQQVTLSCSPISGHRSVSWYQQTPGQGLQFLFEYFSETQRNKGNFPGRFSGRQFSNSRSEMNVSTLELGDSALYLCASSPRGGGNQPQHFGDGTRLSIL.

V is TRBV12-5 and J is TRBJ1-5, with 8 bases matching TRBD1. From germline, CDR1 is LGHNT and CDR2 FRNRAP. The CDR3 spans 15 residues. CDR3 amino acids: CASKQGQGGNQPQHF. The DNA of the CDR3 is TGTGCCAGCAAGCAAGGACAGGGAGGCAATCAGCCCCAGCATTTT.

CDR3: CSVEEGTWGYTF. The CDR3 bases are TGCAGCGTTGAAGAAGGGACCTGGGGCTACACCTTC. V usage is TRBV29-1 and J usage is TRBJ1-2; D perhaps matches TRBD1 (5 bases). There are 12 residues in the CDR3. The V end was cut by 0 bases, the J end by 8 bases, with 10 bases between. Per germline, CDR1 SQVTM and CDR2 ANQGSEA.

This clone showed up just a few times. The genes are TRBV6-8 and TRBJ1-4; weak D call: TRBD1 (6 bases). V shed 5 bases and J shed 2 bases, with 27 bases lying between them. The CDR3 is 20 amino acids. The germline V gene encodes CDR1 MNHGY and CDR2 SAAAGT. CDR3 DNA sequence: TGTGCCAGCAGTGCGGGGGCTCGCATCGTATTGATCGGGACTAATGAAAAACTGTTTTTT. Translating it yields CASSAGARIVLIGTNEKLFF.

This clone was recorded at least ten times. The chain recombines TRBV9 with TRBJ1-1; D might be TRBD1 (6 bases). Trimming removed 0 bases from V and 6 bases from J, with 15 bases in between. The CDR3 is 15 residues long. Germline V gene data show CDR1 as SGDLS and CDR2 as YYNGEE. This chain's CDR3 is CASSVEGVVNAEAFF. For the CDR3, the DNA is TGTGCCAGCAGCGTAGAGGGGGTGGTTAACGCTGAAGCTTTCTTT.

In this sample, this clone turned up a few times. The V call is TRBV6-4, the J call TRBJ1-5, with a weak D call TRBD1 (6 bases). Trimming took off 3 bases at V and 7 bases at J, with 16 bases between the two ends. CDR1 is MRHNA, CDR2 SNTAGT, per germline. This CDR3 contains 15 residues. The chain's CDR3 is CASSEALKGGQPQHF. As DNA, the CDR3 is TGTGCCAGCAGTGAAGCGCTAAAGGGGGGACAGCCCCAGCATTTT.

V usage is TRBV6-8 and J usage is TRBJ2-7; D might be TRBD2 (6 bases). Germline V gene sequence: CDR1 MNHGY, CDR2 SAAAGT. The CDR3 totals 14 residues. Trimming removed 6 bases from V and 7 bases from J, with 19 bases in between. The CDR3 DNA reads as TGTGCCAGCAGAAACGAGCATCAGGCGGGGGAGCAGTACTTC. Translated: CASRNEHQAGEQYF.

The chain combines TRBV19 with TRBJ2-7; 7 positions agree with TRBD1. The CDR3 is 15 amino acids. Germline-derived CDR1 and CDR2 are LNHDA and SQIVND (reference sequence). Germline trimming cut 3 bases from V and 1 base from J; bases unmatched to any gene: 6. The CDR3 reads CASSMYPGQSYEQYF. CDR3 bases: TGTGCCAGTAGTATGTATCCGGGACAGTCCTACGAGCAGTACTTC.

This chain links TRBV9 with TRBJ2-3; D call uncertain. V was cut by 0 bases and J by 2 bases, with 7 bases left in between. The germline gives CDR1 SGDLS, CDR2 YYNGEE. This CDR3 spans 14 amino acids. The CDR3 loop reads CASSVARNTDTQYF. The CDR3 region has the DNA TGTGCCAGCAGCGTAGCCCGGAACACAGATACGCAGTATTTT.

The gene calls are TRBV11-3 and TRBJ1-6; D is possibly TRBD1 (5 bases). The CDR3 runs 17 residues. Germline V CDR1 and CDR2: SGHNT, YENEEA. Trimming shortened V by 5 bases and J by 0 bases, and 14 bases separated the two germline ends. This CDR3 reads CASSVGPLSSYNSPLHF. CDR3 bases: TGTGCCAGCAGCGTGGGACCTCTAAGCTCCTATAATTCACCCCTCCACTTT.

The chain uses TRBV10-2 and TRBJ1-3; 7 positions match TRBD1. Germline V gene lookup returns CDR1 WSHSY and CDR2 SAAADI. This CDR3 comprises 15 residues. Trimming cost V 6 bases and J 5 bases; bases outside gene matches: 10. The CDR3 bases are TGCGCCAGCAGCGTTCCGGGACAGACCAGAAACACCATATATTTT. As protein: CASSVPGQTRNTIYF.

V is TRBV19 and J is TRBJ2-1; maybe TRBD2 (7 bases). Between the trimmed V and J ends, which lost 3 bases and 5 bases, there was a span of 14 bases. Germline-derived CDR1 and CDR2 are LNHDA and SQIVND (reference sequence). This CDR3 is built from 15 residues. The CDR3: CASSIWWGGDNEQFF. Written as DNA, the CDR3 is TGTGCCAGTAGTATTTGGTGGGGGGGCGACAATGAGCAGTTCTTC. The whole variable domain, remainder taken from reference TRBV19 and TRBJ2-1, is DGGITQSPKYLFRKEGQNVTLSCEQNLNHDAMYWYRQDPGQGLRLIYYSQIVNDFQKGDIAEGYSVSREKKESFPLTVTSAQKNPTAFYLCASSIWWGGDNEQFFGPGTRLTVL.

V gene TRBV9 combines with J gene TRBJ1-5; no clear D. CDR3 length equals 14 residues. V lost 5 bases and J 5 bases, leaving 14 bases between the germline ends. CDR1 SGDLS and CDR2 YYNGEE come from the germline V gene. Written as DNA, the CDR3 is TGTGCCAGCAGTGTTTGGGGTAGGCATCAGCCCCAGCATTTT. This translates into CASSVWGRHQPQHF.